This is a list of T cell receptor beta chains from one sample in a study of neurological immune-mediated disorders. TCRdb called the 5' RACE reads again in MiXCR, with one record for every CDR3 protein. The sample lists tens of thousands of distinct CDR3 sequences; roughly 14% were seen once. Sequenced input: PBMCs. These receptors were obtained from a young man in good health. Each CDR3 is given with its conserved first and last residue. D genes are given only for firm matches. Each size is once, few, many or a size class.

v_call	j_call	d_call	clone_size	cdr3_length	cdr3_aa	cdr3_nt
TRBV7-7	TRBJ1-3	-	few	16	CASSLGVGEDGNTIYF	TGTGCCAGCAGCTTAGGGGTCGGGGAAGATGGAAACACCATATATTTT
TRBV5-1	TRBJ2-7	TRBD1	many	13	CASSVDRVLEQYF	TGCGCCAGCAGCGTGGACAGGGTTCTCGAGCAGTACTTC
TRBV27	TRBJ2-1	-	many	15	CASSTYMALYNEQFF	TGTGCCAGCAGTACCTACATGGCCCTCTACAATGAGCAGTTCTTC
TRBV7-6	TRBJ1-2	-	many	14	CASSRGDGNYGYTF	TGTGCCAGCAGTCGGGGGGACGGGAACTATGGCTACACCTTC
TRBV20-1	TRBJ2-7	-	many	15	CSASDGRISSYEQYF	TGCAGTGCTAGTGACGGACGAATAAGCTCCTACGAGCAGTACTTC
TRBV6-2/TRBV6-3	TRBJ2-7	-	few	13	CASTAQGSYEQYF	TGTGCCAGCACCGCACAGGGCTCCTACGAGCAGTACTTC
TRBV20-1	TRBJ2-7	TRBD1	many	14	CSALPYRGTYEQYF	TGCAGTGCCCTACCTTACAGGGGCACATACGAGCAGTACTTC
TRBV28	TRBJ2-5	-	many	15	CASRTQGHSRETQYF	TGTGCCAGCAGAACCCAGGGACACAGCAGAGAGACCCAGTACTTC
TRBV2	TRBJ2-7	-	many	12	CASSEGPWEQYF	TGTGCCAGCAGTGAAGGGCCATGGGAGCAGTACTTC
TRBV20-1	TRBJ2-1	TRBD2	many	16	CSAILFLAGSYNEQFF	TGCAGTGCTATCCTTTTTCTAGCGGGCTCCTACAATGAGCAGTTCTTC
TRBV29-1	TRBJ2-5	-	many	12	CSVEGGEETQYF	TGCAGCGTTGAGGGCGGAGAAGAGACCCAGTACTTC
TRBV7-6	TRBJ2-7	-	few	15	CASSLGGGITSEQYF	TGTGCCAGCAGCTTAGGAGGGGGAATTACCTCCGAGCAGTACTTC
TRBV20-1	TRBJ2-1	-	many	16	CSARPILASSYNEQFF	TGCAGTGCTAGACCGATACTAGCTTCGTCCTACAATGAGCAGTTCTTC